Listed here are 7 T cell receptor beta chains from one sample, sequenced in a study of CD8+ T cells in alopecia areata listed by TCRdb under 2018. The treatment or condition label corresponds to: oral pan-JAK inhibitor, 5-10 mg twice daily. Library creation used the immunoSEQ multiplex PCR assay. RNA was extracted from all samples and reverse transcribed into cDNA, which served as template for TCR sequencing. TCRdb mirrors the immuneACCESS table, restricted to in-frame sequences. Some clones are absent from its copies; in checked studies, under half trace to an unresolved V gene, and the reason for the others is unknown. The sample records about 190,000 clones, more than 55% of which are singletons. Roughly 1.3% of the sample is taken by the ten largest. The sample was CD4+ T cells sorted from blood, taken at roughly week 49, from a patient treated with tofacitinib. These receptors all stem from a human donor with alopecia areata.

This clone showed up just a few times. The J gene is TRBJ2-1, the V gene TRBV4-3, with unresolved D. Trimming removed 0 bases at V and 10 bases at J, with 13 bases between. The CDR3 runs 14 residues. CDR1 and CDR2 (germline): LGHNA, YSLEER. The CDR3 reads CASSQEMLVQEQFF. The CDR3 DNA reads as TGCGCCAGCAGCCAAGAAATGCTAGTTCAGGAGCAGTTCTTC.

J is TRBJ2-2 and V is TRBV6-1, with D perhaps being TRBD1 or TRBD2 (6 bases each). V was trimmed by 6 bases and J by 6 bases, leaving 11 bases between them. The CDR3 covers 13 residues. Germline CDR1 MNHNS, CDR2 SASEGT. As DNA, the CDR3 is TGTGCCAGCAGGGAGGGGGTGGCCGGGGAGCTGTTTTTT. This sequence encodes CASREGVAGELFF.

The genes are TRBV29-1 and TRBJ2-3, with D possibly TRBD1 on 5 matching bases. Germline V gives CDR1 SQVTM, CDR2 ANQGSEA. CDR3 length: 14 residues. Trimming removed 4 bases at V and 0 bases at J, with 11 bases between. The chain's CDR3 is CSVGQGISTDTQYF. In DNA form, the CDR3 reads TGCAGCGTTGGGCAGGGTATTAGCACAGATACGCAGTATTTT.

The CDR3 bases are TGTGCCAGCAGCGTAGGAGGGGGCAGGGCCACCTACGAGCAGTACTTC. Protein sequence: CASSVGGGRATYEQYF. The rearrangement joins TRBV7-2 to TRBJ2-7; tentatively, D is TRBD1 (7 bases). Germline CDR1 SGHTA, CDR2 FQGNSA. The CDR3 sequence is 16 residues long. Trimming pared 5 bases from V and 2 bases from J, leaving 19 bases between.

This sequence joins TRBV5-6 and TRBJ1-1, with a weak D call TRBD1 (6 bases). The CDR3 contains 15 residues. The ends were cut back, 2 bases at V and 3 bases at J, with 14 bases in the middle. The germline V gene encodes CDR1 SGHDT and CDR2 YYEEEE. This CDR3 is CASSFFGGADTEAFF. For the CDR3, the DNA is TGTGCCAGCAGCTTCTTTGGGGGGGCGGACACTGAAGCTTTCTTT.

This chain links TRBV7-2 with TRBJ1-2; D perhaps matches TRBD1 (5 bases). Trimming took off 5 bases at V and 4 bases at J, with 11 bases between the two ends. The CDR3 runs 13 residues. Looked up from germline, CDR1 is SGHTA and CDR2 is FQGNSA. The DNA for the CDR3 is TGTGCCAGCAGCCGGGACGGAGTCTATGGCTACACCTTC. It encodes CASSRDGVYGYTF.

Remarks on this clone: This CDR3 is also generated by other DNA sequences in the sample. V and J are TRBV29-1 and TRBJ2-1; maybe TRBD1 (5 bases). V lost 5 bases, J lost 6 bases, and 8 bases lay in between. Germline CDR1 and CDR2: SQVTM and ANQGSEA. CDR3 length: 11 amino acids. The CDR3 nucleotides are TGCAGCGTTTCAAGGGGCAATGAGCAGTTCTTC. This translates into CSVSRGNEQFF.